Sequencing of this T cell receptor beta chain was carried out in a study of technical replicates of blood from a few donors. This table comes from immunoSEQ multiplex PCR, and its TCRdb copy is limited to in-frame clones, with some not included. The sample lists approximately 64,000 clones; 75% to 90% were seen once. V gave up 5 bases and J gave up 5 bases, with 6 bases separating them. Per the germline V gene, CDR1 is SGHNT and CDR2 is YENEEA. The length of the CDR3 is 12 residues. The TCR was taken from a human donor in good health. Some clones in this sample may be carry-over from other donors' samples. Sequenced sample: PBMCs. This chain connects TRBV11-3 to TRBJ2-2; no clear D. DNA of the CDR3: TGTGCCAGCAGCCCAAATACCGGGGAGCTGTTTTTT. It yields the protein CASSPNTGELFF.